This T cell receptor (beta chain) originates from a study of human thymus T cells. Profiling relied on immunoSEQ multiplex PCR, and the TCRdb table lists in-frame clones only, not all of them. In the table there are 35,000 to 45,000 clones, 94% of which are singletons. The count of this clone is one. Germline-derived CDR1 and CDR2 are SGDLS and YYNGEE. The junction had 4 bases not matched to a gene; V was cut back by 6 bases and J by 2 bases. The CDR3 is made up of 13 amino acids. This TCR was sampled from a boy under two years old with a congenital heart defect but otherwise immunologically healthy. The chain uses TRBV9 and TRBJ1-2; 7 bases are shared with TRBD1. The specimen was blood. In nucleotides, the CDR3 is TGTGCCAGCACCGCGACAGGGAACTATGGCTACACCTTC. Amino acid sequence: CASTATGNYGYTF.